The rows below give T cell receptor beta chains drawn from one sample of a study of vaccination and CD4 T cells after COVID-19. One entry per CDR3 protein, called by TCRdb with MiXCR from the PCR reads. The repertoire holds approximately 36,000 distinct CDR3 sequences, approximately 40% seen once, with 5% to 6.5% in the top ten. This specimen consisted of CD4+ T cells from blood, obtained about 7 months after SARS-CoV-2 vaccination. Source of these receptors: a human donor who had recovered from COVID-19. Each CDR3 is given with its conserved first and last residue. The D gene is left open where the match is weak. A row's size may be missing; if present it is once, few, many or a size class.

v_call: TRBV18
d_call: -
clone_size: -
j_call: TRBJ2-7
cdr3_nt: TGTGCCAGCTCACCACCGGAGGCCTACGAGCAGTACTTC
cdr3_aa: CASSPPEAYEQYF

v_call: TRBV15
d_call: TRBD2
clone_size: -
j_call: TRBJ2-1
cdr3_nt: TGTGCCACCAGCCTAGGGACTAGCGGGAGTGGCTACAATGAGCAGTTCTTC
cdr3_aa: CATSLGTSGSGYNEQFF

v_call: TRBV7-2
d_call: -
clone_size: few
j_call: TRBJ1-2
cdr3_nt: TGTGCCAGCAGCTTACGGCCTAGGGGCAATGGCTACACCTTC
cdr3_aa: CASSLRPRGNGYTF

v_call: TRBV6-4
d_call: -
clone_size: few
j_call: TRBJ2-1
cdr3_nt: TGTGCCAGCAGTGCTAGCGAGAGCAATGAGCAGTTCTTC
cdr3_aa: CASSASESNEQFF

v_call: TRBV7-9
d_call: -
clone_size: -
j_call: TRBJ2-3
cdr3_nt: TGTGCCAGCGGCCCCGCGACGGATACGCAGTATTTT
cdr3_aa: CASGPATDTQYF

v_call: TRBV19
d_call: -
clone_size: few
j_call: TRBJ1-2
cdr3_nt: TGTGCCAGTAGTATAGCCACACACAACCCCTATGGCTACACCTTC
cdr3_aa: CASSIATHNPYGYTF

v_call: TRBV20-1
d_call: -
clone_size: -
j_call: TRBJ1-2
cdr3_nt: TGCAGTGCTAGACAGGGGAATGGCTACACCTTC
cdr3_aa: CSARQGNGYTF

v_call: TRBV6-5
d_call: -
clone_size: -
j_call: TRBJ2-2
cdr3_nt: TGTGCCAGCAGTTACTCGAAAGGAAACAGGGTCGGGCTAGCGAGTAACACCGGGGAGCTGTTTTTT
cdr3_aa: CASSYSKGNRVGLASNTGELFF

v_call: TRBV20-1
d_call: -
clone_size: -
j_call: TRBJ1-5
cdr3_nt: TGCAGTGCTAGCTTATATAGCAATCAGCCCCAGCATTTT
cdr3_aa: CSASLYSNQPQHF

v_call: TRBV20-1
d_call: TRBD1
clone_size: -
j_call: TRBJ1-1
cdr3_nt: TGCAGTGCTCCAGGGGGAGGGGCAAATAGGAACACTGAAGCTTTCTTT
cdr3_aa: CSAPGGGANRNTEAFF

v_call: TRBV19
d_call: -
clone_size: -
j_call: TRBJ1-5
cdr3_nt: TGTGCCAGTAGTATCGGGTACTGGGAAAATAGCAATCAGCCCCAGCATTTT
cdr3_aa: CASSIGYWENSNQPQHF

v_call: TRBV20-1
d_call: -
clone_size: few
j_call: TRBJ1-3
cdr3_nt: TGCAGTGCCGACCGGGGGGACACCATATATTTT
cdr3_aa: CSADRGDTIYF

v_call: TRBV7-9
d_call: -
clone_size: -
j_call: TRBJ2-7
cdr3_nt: TGTGCCAGCAGCTTAGGCGGCAGCCACTACGAGCAGTACTTC
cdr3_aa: CASSLGGSHYEQYF

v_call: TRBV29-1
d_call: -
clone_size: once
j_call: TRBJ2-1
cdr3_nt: TGCAGCGTTGATGCGATATCTCGGGGCTATGAGCAGTTCTTC
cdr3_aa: CSVDAISRGYEQFF

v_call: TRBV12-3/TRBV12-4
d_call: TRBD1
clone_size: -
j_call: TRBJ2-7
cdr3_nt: TGTGCCAGCAGTTTTTGGACAGGTGCTGATGGAGAGCAGTACTTC
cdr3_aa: CASSFWTGADGEQYF

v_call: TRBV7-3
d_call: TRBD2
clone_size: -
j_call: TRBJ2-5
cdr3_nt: TGTGCCAGCAGCTTAGAACTAGCGGGAGGGGAGGAGACCCAGTACTTC
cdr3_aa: CASSLELAGGEETQYF

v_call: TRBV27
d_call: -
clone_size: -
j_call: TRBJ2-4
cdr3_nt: TGTGCCAGCAGTAGGGCTGGGTTCGGCAAAAACATTCAGTACTTC
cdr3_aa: CASSRAGFGKNIQYF

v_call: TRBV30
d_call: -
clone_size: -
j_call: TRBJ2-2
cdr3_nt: TGTGCCTGGAGATCCGGGGGCAGGGACACCGGGGAGCTGTTTTTT
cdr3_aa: CAWRSGGRDTGELFF

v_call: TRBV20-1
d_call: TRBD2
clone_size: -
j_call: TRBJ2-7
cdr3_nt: TGCAGTGCTAGTTTTAGCGGGGCCGCCTACGAGCAGTACTTC
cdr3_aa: CSASFSGAAYEQYF

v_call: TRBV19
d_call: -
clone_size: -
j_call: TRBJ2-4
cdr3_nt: TGTGCCAGTAGTTTAACAGGGAGAATGAACATTCAGTACTTC
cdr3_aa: CASSLTGRMNIQYF

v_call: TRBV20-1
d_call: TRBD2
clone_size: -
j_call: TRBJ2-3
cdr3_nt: TGCAGTGCTAGAACCGGACTAGCGGGAGGTGATACGCAGTATTTT
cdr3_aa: CSARTGLAGGDTQYF

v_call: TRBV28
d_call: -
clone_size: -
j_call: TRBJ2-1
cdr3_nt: TGTGCCAGCGGCCGGAGGGACGCCCCCTACAATGAGCAGTTCTTC
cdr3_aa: CASGRRDAPYNEQFF